The 8 T cell receptor beta chains below were found in one sample sequenced in a study of T cell responses to AZD1222 COVID-19 vaccine. Profiled with immunoSEQ multiplex PCR; TCRdb holds only in-frame clones, not every one. The top ten hold roughly 1.6% of the sample, which has some 150,000 clones, approximately 90% seen once. The source material was peripheral blood, sampled 28 days after the second AZD1222 dose. The receptors originated from an adult who received the AZD1222 COVID-19 vaccine.

The chain has TRBV6-5 and TRBJ2-1, with D maybe TRBD2 (6 bases). The CDR3 spans 14 residues. With 4 bases removed from V and 9 bases from J, the gap between germline ends came to 16 bases. Germline CDR1 is MNHEY and CDR2 is SVGAGI. CDR3 amino acids: CASSFAGGPGEQFF. The DNA of the CDR3 is TGTGCCAGCAGTTTCGCAGGAGGGCCAGGTGAGCAGTTCTTC.

J is TRBJ1-5 and V is TRBV6-5, with 7 nucleotides matching TRBD1. Per germline, CDR1 MNHEY and CDR2 SVGAGI. The CDR3 loop spans 14 amino acids. The junction had 4 bases not matched to a gene; V was cut back by 6 bases and J by 2 bases. This CDR3 reads CASRGQEGNQPQHF. The CDR3 region has the DNA TGTGCCAGCAGAGGACAGGAAGGCAATCAGCCCCAGCATTTT.

This clone came up once. The chain carries TRBV27 and TRBJ2-1; TRBD2 matches at 8 bases. The ends lost 5 bases at V and 0 bases at J; junction bases unmatched: 18. The CDR3 is 20 residues long. Germline-derived CDR1 and CDR2 are MNHEY and SMNVEV (reference sequence). CDR3 protein: CASSPEWGGRPKSSYNEQFF. CDR3 DNA sequence: TGTGCCAGCAGTCCCGAGTGGGGCGGGAGGCCAAAGAGCTCCTACAATGAGCAGTTCTTC.

The gene calls are TRBV4-1 and TRBJ2-4; unclear D gene. CDR3 length: 13 residues. Trimming removed 1 base from V and 7 bases from J, with 8 bases in between. Per germline, CDR1 MGHRA and CDR2 YSYEKL. CDR3: CASSQAETNIQYF. The CDR3 nucleotides read TGCGCCAGCAGCCAAGCGGAAACGAACATTCAGTACTTC.

The chain uses TRBV7-9 and TRBJ1-2, with TRBD1 matching 7 bases. This CDR3 region has 15 residues. Germline V gene data show CDR1 as SEHNR and CDR2 as FQNEAQ (reference sequence). V shed 5 bases and J 6 bases; nucleotides not matched to a gene: 12. In DNA form, the CDR3 reads TGTGCCAGCAGCCATCTAGACAGGGAGGTCGATGGCTACACCTTC. Amino acid sequence: CASSHLDREVDGYTF.

The chain carries TRBV15 and TRBJ1-6; no reliable D call. Germline CDR1 is LNHNV and CDR2 is YYDKDF (reference sequence). The ends were cut back, 8 bases at V and 7 bases at J, with 18 bases in the middle. The CDR3 is 15 residues long. In DNA, the CDR3 is TGTGCCACCTCCCTTGGTCGGCAAACGAATTCACCCCTCCACTTT. Translating it yields CATSLGRQTNSPLHF. Drawing the rest from reference TRBV15 and TRBJ1-6, the complete variable domain is DAMVIQNPRYQVTQFGKPVTLSCSQTLNHNVMYWYQQKSSQAPKLLFHYYDKDFNNEADTPDNFQSRRPNTSFCFLDIRSPGLGDTAMYLCATSLGRQTNSPLHFGNGTRLTVT.

This chain links TRBV12-3 or TRBV12-4 with TRBJ1-4; TRBD1 is a possible D gene (5 bases). V dropped 8 bases and J dropped 10 bases, with 17 bases sitting between them. The CDR3 has 13 residues. CDR3 sequence: CASLYGGVGKLFF. The CDR3 bases are TGTGCCAGCCTATATGGGGGGGTAGGAAAACTGTTTTTT.

The chain uses TRBV7-9 and TRBJ2-2; D is ambiguous. Trimming took 2 bases from V and 1 from J, leaving 14 bases between them. CDR1 and CDR2 from the germline V gene are SEHNR and FQNEAQ (reference sequence). The CDR3 loop spans 17 amino acids. CDR3 residues: CASSLLLGPVNTGELFF. CDR3 bases: TGTGCCAGCAGCTTATTACTCGGGCCGGTGAACACCGGGGAGCTGTTTTTT.